Below are 22 T cell receptor beta chains sequenced from a single sample in a study of CD8+ T cells in alopecia areata. Sequencing used cDNA as its template, made by extracting RNA and reverse transcribing it. Sequencing used immunoSEQ multiplex PCR; TCRdb keeps in-frame clones, though not all of them. The table includes around 130,000 clones, 45% to 60% detected once. Sequenced here: CD4+ T cells sorted from blood, sampled at week 0. The receptors stem from a human donor with alopecia areata.

This chain connects TRBV7-2 to TRBJ2-5; D unclear. V was pared by 5 bases and J by 5 bases, with 6 bases between. The CDR3 is 11 residues long. CDR1 and CDR2 from the germline V gene are SGHTA and FQGNSA. CDR3 residues: CASSARETQYF. The CDR3 DNA reads as TGTGCCAGCAGCGCCCGGGAGACCCAGTACTTC.

On this clone itself: The sample has other DNA sequences that encode this CDR3 too. The rearrangement uses TRBV20-1 and TRBJ2-5; D call uncertain. Germline CDR1 DFQATT, CDR2 SNEGSKA (reference sequence). The CDR3 contains 11 residues. V was cut by 3 bases and J by 5 bases, with 7 bases left in between. The DNA of the CDR3 is TGCAGTGCTAGTGCAACGGAGACCCAGTACTTC. It codes for CSASATETQYF.

This clone showed up just a few times. The chain employs TRBV2 and TRBJ2-5, with no clear D. Germline-derived CDR1 and CDR2 are SNHLY and FYNNEI. This CDR3 spans 11 amino acids. Trimming left V 2 bases short and J 5 bases short, with 3 bases between. This chain's CDR3 is CASSEWETQYF. DNA for the CDR3: TGTGCCAGCAGTGAATGGGAGACCCAGTACTTC. Looking up the rest from reference TRBV2 and TRBJ2-5 gives the full variable domain: EPEVTQTPSHQVTQMGQEVILRCVPISNHLYFYWYRQILGQKVEFLVSFYNNEISEKSEIFDDQFSVERPDGSNFTLKIRSTKLEDSAMYFCASSEWETQYFGPGTRLLVL.

In its sample, this clone was seen a few times. The chain carries TRBV5-1 and TRBJ1-2, with D unclear. This CDR3 comprises 14 residues. Germline V gene lookup returns CDR1 SGHRS and CDR2 YFSETQ. V lost 0 bases, J lost 6 bases, and 12 bases lay in between. CDR3: CASSLAFGRDGYTF. The DNA of the CDR3 is TGCGCCAGCAGCTTGGCCTTTGGACGGGATGGCTACACCTTC.

This clone occurred a few times. The chain recombines TRBV19 with TRBJ2-7; TRBD2 is a possible D gene (5 bases). The V gene's germline CDR1 is LNHDA and CDR2 SQIVND (reference sequence). With 6 bases removed from V and 0 bases from J, the gap between germline ends came to 9 bases. The CDR3 extends over 13 amino acids. CDR3 coding DNA: TGTGCCAGTAGCTGGACTGCCTCCTACGAGCAGTACTTC. Amino acid sequence: CASSWTASYEQYF.

Here the CDR3 DNA reads TGTGCCAGCAGCTTGGTGCTGGACAACACTGAAGCTTTCTTT. Translation gives CASSLVLDNTEAFF. The gene calls are TRBV5-4 and TRBJ1-1; D uncertain. The CDR3 extends over 14 amino acids. The V gene lost 0 bases and the J gene lost 2 bases, with 8 bases spanning the gap. Germline loops: CDR1 SGHNT, CDR2 YYREEE (reference sequence).

This clone was observed a handful of times. V and J are TRBV7-3 and TRBJ2-5; the D gene is possibly TRBD1 (5 bases). This CDR3 has 13 amino acids. Germline-derived CDR1 and CDR2 are SGHTA and FQGTGA. The V and J ends lost 2 bases and 3 bases respectively, with 7 bases between them. The CDR3 DNA reads TGTGCCAGCAGCTTACGCAGGGAAGAGACCCAGTACTTC. Translation: CASSLRREETQYF. The full variable domain, its missing parts supplied by reference TRBV7-3 and TRBJ2-5, is GAGVSQTPSNKVTEKGKYVELRCDPISGHTALYWYRQSLGQGPEFLIYFQGTGAADDSGLPNDRFFAVRPEGSVSTLKIQRTERGDSAVYLCASSLRREETQYFGPGTRLLVL.

CDR3 in amino acids: CASSENSETQYF. CDR3 nucleotides: TGTGCCAGCAGTGAGAATAGTGAGACCCAGTACTTC. This chain uses TRBV25-1 with TRBJ2-5; D unclear. V lost 3 bases and J lost 5, with 7 bases in between. The V gene's germline CDR1 is MGHDK and CDR2 SYGVNS. The CDR3 is made up of 12 amino acids.

This sequence joins TRBV18 and TRBJ2-1; no clear D gene. This CDR3 is built from 14 residues. V was cut by 3 bases and J by 11 bases, with 17 bases left in between. CDR1 and CDR2 (germline): KGHSH, LQKENI. The CDR3 DNA sequence: TGTGCCAGCTCACCGACGCAAGATCAAAATAAGCAGTTCTTC. Translation: CASSPTQDQNKQFF.

The chain joins TRBV30 to TRBJ2-1; 10 nucleotides agree with TRBD1. V lost 3 bases, J lost 7 bases, and 18 bases stayed unmatched. The CDR3 contains 18 residues. Germline assignment: CDR1 GTSNPN and CDR2 SVGIG (reference sequence). In DNA, the CDR3 is TGTGCCTGGAGGACCGGGACAGGGGTAAGCGGGAGAAGGAATGAGCAGTTCTTC. It encodes CAWRTGTGVSGRRNEQFF.

Regarding this clone: Other DNA sequences in the same sample also yield this CDR3. V and J are TRBV2 and TRBJ1-5, with no clear D. Germline loops: CDR1 SNHLY, CDR2 FYNNEI. CDR3 length: 14 amino acids. V gave up 6 bases and J gave up 3 bases, with 12 bases separating them. The CDR3 DNA sequence: TGTGCCAGCAGCGAAAGGGAGGCCAATCAGCCCCAGCATTTT. Translation: CASSEREANQPQHF.

This chain joins TRBV10-3 and TRBJ2-1, with 8 nucleotides matching TRBD2. The CDR3 has 16 amino acids. Unmatched junction bases numbered 8, after V lost 7 bases and J lost 0 bases. Per the germline V gene, CDR1 is ENHRY and CDR2 is SYGVKD. The CDR3 DNA reads as TGTGCCATCATGGGGAGTAGCGGGACCTCCTACAATGAGCAGTTCTTC. It encodes CAIMGSSGTSYNEQFF.

This clone appeared a few times. The chain's CDR3 is CSVGGASGKGETQYF. The CDR3 DNA sequence: TGCAGCGTCGGGGGGGCTAGCGGGAAGGGAGAGACCCAGTACTTC. This rearrangement joins TRBV29-1 to TRBJ2-5; 9 positions match TRBD2. This CDR3 contains 15 residues. J was trimmed by 4 bases and V by 6 bases; bases with no gene match: 12. CDR1 and CDR2 from the germline V gene are SQVTM and ANQGSEA.

The gene calls are TRBV20-1 and TRBJ2-3, with unresolved D. V gave up 6 bases and J gave up 5 bases, with 9 bases separating them. Germline values: CDR1 DFQATT, CDR2 SNEGSKA (reference sequence). The CDR3 is 11 residues long. This CDR3 reads CSAPLGDTQYF. CDR3 in DNA: TGCAGTGCCCCCTTGGGAGATACGCAGTATTTT.

Points on this clone: An end of the junction differs from the germline gene, which may be a read error. V usage is TRBV25-1 and J usage is TRBJ1-2; possible D gene TRBD1, 5 bases. This CDR3 has 11 residues. Per the germline V gene, CDR1 is MGHDK and CDR2 is SYGVNS. The CDR3 region has the DNA TGTGCCAGCAGTGAATATCGGGACTTCTCCTTC. It is translated as CASSEYRDFSF.

The chain carries TRBV7-3 and TRBJ2-3, with no clear D. This CDR3 has 13 amino acids. Germline CDR1 SGHTA, CDR2 FQGTGA. With 3 bases removed from V and 4 bases from J, the gap between germline ends came to 8 bases. This CDR3 reads CASSFRSPDTQYF. In nucleotides, the CDR3 is TGTGCCAGCAGCTTCAGAAGTCCAGATACGCAGTATTTT.

J is TRBJ2-5 and V is TRBV7-3, with TRBD1 matching over 8 bases. V was clipped by 2 bases and J by 4 bases; unmatched bases: 3. The CDR3 runs to 14 residues. Germline assignment: CDR1 SGHTA and CDR2 FQGTGA. CDR3 coding DNA: TGTGCCAGCAGCTTACGTACAGGGGGAGAGACCCAGTACTTC. Translated, it gives CASSLRTGGETQYF.

This chain joins TRBV7-2 and TRBJ2-7; TRBD1 might be the D (7 bases). Germline CDR1 reads SGHTA; CDR2 reads FQGNSA. The length of the CDR3 is 14 residues. V lost 5 bases and J lost 6, with 17 bases in between. The CDR3 spells CASSRQGGTTEQYF. In DNA, the CDR3 is TGTGCCAGCAGCCGACAGGGAGGCACGACCGAGCAGTACTTC. The full variable domain, in which reference TRBV7-2 and TRBJ2-7 provide the parts outside the CDR3, is GAGVSQSPSNKVTEKGKDVELRCDPISGHTALYWYRQSLGQGLEFLIYFQGNSAPDKSGLPSDRFSAERTGGSVSTLTIQRTQQEDSAVYLCASSRQGGTTEQYFGPGTRLTVT.

The rearrangement uses TRBV5-4 and TRBJ2-5; D unresolved. The germline V gene encodes CDR1 SGHNT and CDR2 YYREEE (reference sequence). The CDR3 runs to 14 residues. The V end lost 2 bases, the J end lost 3 bases, and 11 bases lay between the germline ends. The CDR3 DNA sequence: TGTGCCAGCAGCTTCCCCGCGGCAGAAGAGACCCAGTACTTC. Translating it yields CASSFPAAEETQYF. The full variable domain, in which reference TRBV5-4 and TRBJ2-5 provide the parts outside the CDR3, is ETGVTQSPTHLIKTRGQQVTLRCSSQSGHNTVSWYQQALGQGPQFIFQYYREEENGRGNFPPRFSGLQFPNYSSELNVNALELDDSALYLCASSFPAAEETQYFGPGTRLLVL.

CDR3 nucleotide sequence: TGTGCCAGCAGCTTGGGACAGGGGCACTATGGCTACACCTTC. It encodes CASSLGQGHYGYTF. This chain connects TRBV11-2 to TRBJ1-2, with TRBD1 matching 10 bases. This CDR3 has 14 amino acids. Germline V gene sequence: CDR1 SGHAT, CDR2 FQNNGV. After removal of 3 bases from V and 3 bases from J, the junction contained 1 base not matched to a gene.

The rearrangement joins TRBV4-2 to TRBJ1-4; D may be TRBD1 (5 bases). Germline assignment: CDR1 LGHNA and CDR2 YNFKEQ. CDR3 length: 18 amino acids. V was clipped by 6 bases and J by 2 bases, with 22 bases between them. CDR3 residues: CASSVNTGSRLTNEKLFF. The CDR3 nucleotides read TGTGCCAGCAGTGTAAATACAGGCTCCCGATTGACTAATGAAAAACTGTTTTTT.

The V and J genes are TRBV14 and TRBJ1-2, with D possibly TRBD1 on 5 matching bases. V lost 3 bases to trimming and J lost 3 bases, with 8 bases between them. The germline V gene has CDR1 SGHDN and CDR2 FVKESK. The CDR3 sequence is 13 residues long. The CDR3 nucleotides read TGTGCCAGCAGCCAGGAACAGGACTATGGCTACACCTTC. It yields the protein CASSQEQDYGYTF.